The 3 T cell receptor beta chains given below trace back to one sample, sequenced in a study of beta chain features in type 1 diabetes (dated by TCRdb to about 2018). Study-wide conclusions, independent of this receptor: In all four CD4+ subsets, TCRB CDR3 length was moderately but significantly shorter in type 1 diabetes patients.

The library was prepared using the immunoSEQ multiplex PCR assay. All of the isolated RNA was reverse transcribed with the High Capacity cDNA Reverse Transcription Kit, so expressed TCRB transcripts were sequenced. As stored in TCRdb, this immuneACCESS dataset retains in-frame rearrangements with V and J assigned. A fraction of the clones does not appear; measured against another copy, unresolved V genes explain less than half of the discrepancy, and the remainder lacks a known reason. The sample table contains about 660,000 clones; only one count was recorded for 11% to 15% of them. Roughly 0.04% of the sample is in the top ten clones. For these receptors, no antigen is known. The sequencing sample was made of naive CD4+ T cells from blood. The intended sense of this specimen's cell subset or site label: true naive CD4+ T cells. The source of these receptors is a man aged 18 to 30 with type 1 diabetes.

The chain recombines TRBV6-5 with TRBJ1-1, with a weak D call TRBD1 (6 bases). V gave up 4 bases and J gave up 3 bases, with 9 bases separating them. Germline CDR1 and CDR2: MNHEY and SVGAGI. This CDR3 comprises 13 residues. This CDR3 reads CASSSGVYTEAFF. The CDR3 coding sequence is TGTGCCAGCAGTTCAGGGGTTTACACTGAAGCTTTCTTT.

CDR3 amino acids: CSGAPTSGSFRYNEQFF. For the CDR3, the DNA is TGCAGCGGTGCCCCGACTAGCGGGAGTTTCAGGTACAATGAGCAGTTCTTC. This rearrangement joins TRBV29-1 to TRBJ2-1, with TRBD2 matching over 12 bases. Germline V lookup: CDR1 SQVTM, CDR2 ANQGSEA. After removal of 7 bases from V and 4 bases from J, the junction contained 14 bases not matched to a gene. This CDR3 is built from 17 residues.

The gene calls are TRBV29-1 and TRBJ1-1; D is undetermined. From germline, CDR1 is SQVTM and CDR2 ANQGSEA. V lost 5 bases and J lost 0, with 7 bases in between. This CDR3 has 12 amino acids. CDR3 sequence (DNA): TGCAGCGTTAAGCTATTGAACACTGAAGCTTTCTTT. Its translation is CSVKLLNTEAFF.